The rows below give T cell receptor beta chains drawn from one sample of a study of T cell responses to AZD1222 COVID-19 vaccine. The method was immunoSEQ multiplex PCR; TCRdb's version includes in-frame clones alone and lacks a portion of them. The repertoire has roughly 170,000 clones, 90% of them found once; the top ten carry about 3%. This specimen consisted of peripheral blood, obtained on day 0 of AZD1222 vaccination. The receptors stem from an adult in good health. Each CDR3 is given with its conserved first and last residue. D genes are given only for firm matches. Not every row has a clone size; where given, it reads once, few, many or a size class.

TRBJ2-5,TRBV29-1,-,-,TGCAGCGTTCGAGGGTCCGGGGCGACCTTGGAAGAGACCCAGTACTTC,CSVRGSGATLEETQYF
TRBJ2-7,TRBV27,-,-,TGTGCCAGCAGTTTATTGGGCAGGGCCTACGAGCAGTACTTC,CASSLLGRAYEQYF
TRBJ1-2,TRBV4-3,TRBD1,-,TGCGCCAGCAGCAGGGGACAGAATTCTGGCTACACCTTC,CASSRGQNSGYTF
TRBJ1-1,TRBV5-1,TRBD1,-,TGCGCCAGCAGCTTGGACGCAGGGGGAACTGAAGCTTTCTTT,CASSLDAGGTEAFF
TRBJ1-1,TRBV5-8,-,-,TGTGCCAGCAGCTGGGGGGGTGTGAACACTGAAGCTTTCTTT,CASSWGGVNTEAFF
TRBJ2-1,TRBV4-2,TRBD2,-,TGTGCCAGCAGCCAAGATAGTAGTAGCGGGGGAATCTACAATGAGCAGTTCTTC,CASSQDSSSGGIYNEQFF
TRBJ2-7,TRBV5-6,TRBD1,-,TGTGCCAGCAGTTCAACAGGGGACGAGCAGTACTTC,CASSSTGDEQYF
TRBJ1-1,TRBV12-3/TRBV12-4,-,-,TGTGCCAGCAGAGCCAGAATGAACACTGAAGCTTTCTTT,CASRARMNTEAFF
TRBJ1-2,TRBV3-1/TRBV3-2,TRBD1,-,TGTGCCAGCAGCCAAGGTCGAACAGGGGGTAGCGGCTACACCTTC,CASSQGRTGGSGYTF
TRBJ2-2,TRBV11-3,-,-,TGTGCCAGCAGCTCCCGGGCGAGGGCAGACACCGGGGAGCTGTTTTTT,CASSSRARADTGELFF
TRBJ1-2,TRBV12-5,TRBD1,-,TGTGCTAGTGGTGCCCACAGGGGTGGCTATGGCTACACCTTC,CASGAHRGGYGYTF
TRBJ1-5,TRBV27,TRBD1,-,TGTGCCAGCAGTAGAACAGGGGTCAGCAATCAGCCCCAGCATTTT,CASSRTGVSNQPQHF
TRBJ2-7,TRBV19,-,-,TGTGCCAGTAGTATGGACAGCGTCGACGAGCAGTACTTC,CASSMDSVDEQYF
TRBJ1-1,TRBV9,-,-,TGTGCCAGCAGCGGACGACAGGATTCTAACACTGAAGCTTTCTTT,CASSGRQDSNTEAFF
TRBJ1-5,TRBV12-3/TRBV12-4,-,-,TGTGCCAGCAGTTTCGACGGTAATCAGCCCCAGCATTTT,CASSFDGNQPQHF
TRBJ2-2,TRBV5-1,TRBD1,-,TGCGCCAGCAGAACGACAGGGGAGACCCTCTTTGGGCTGTTTTTT,CASRTTGETLFGLFF
TRBJ2-1,TRBV27,TRBD1,-,TGTGCCAGCAGACCCTATGGGGGACAGAGGTACAATGAGCAGTTCTTC,CASRPYGGQRYNEQFF
TRBJ1-6,TRBV5-1,-,-,TGCGCCAGCAGCTTGGCGGCCGGACTTAATTCACCCCTCCACTTT,CASSLAAGLNSPLHF
TRBJ1-2,TRBV27,-,-,TGTGCCAAAGTGAGGGCCCCCCAGGAGGAGGGCTACACCTTC,CAKVRAPQEEGYTF
TRBJ2-1,TRBV19,TRBD2,-,TGTGCCAGTACAAACGGGGGGTACAATGAGCAGTTCTTC,CASTNGGYNEQFF
TRBJ2-7,TRBV6-4,-,-,TGTGCCAGCAGTGACGGCTACGAGCAGTACTTC,CASSDGYEQYF
TRBJ1-3,TRBV18,TRBD1,-,TGTGCCAGCTCAGCCATACAGGGGGCGCCTGGAAACACCATATATTTT,CASSAIQGAPGNTIYF
TRBJ2-3,TRBV25-1,-,-,TGTGCCAGCAGTGACCCCCCACTCACAGATACGCAGTATTTT,CASSDPPLTDTQYF
TRBJ2-1,TRBV7-8,TRBD1,-,TGTGCCAGCAGCTCGGGACAGGGCAATGAGCAGTTCTTC,CASSSGQGNEQFF
TRBJ2-7,TRBV3-1/TRBV3-2,-,-,TGTGCCAGCAGCCAGGGCTTCTACGAGCAGTACTTC,CASSQGFYEQYF
TRBJ2-1,TRBV7-6,TRBD2,-,TGTGCCAGCAGCGGACGGGGGGACTCCTCCTACAATGAGCAGTTCTTC,CASSGRGDSSYNEQFF
TRBJ1-2,TRBV5-8,TRBD1,-,TGTGCCAGCAGCCTCCGCGGGGGGGGCGTCAGGGGGCAGGATGGCTACACCTTC,CASSLRGGGVRGQDGYTF
TRBJ1-1,TRBV4-1,TRBD1,-,TGCGCCAGCAGCCACCAGGGGGCCGGGGAAGACACTGAAGCTTTCTTT,CASSHQGAGEDTEAFF
TRBJ2-7,TRBV11-2,-,once,TGTGCCAGCCGCTCCGGTACTAAGGGCTACGAGCAGTACTTC,CASRSGTKGYEQYF
TRBJ2-2,TRBV10-1,TRBD2,-,TGCGCCAGCAGTGAATTGGGCAGGGAGGGAGTGGGTCCTAACACCGGGGAGCTGTTTTTT,CASSELGREGVGPNTGELFF
TRBJ2-1,TRBV18,-,once,TGTGCCAGCTCACCGCTACTAGTAAATGAGCAGTTCTTC,CASSPLLVNEQFF
TRBJ1-1,TRBV11-3,-,-,TGTGCCAGCAGTTTGAGGGAGGGGAGCACTGAAGCTTTCTTT,CASSLREGSTEAFF
TRBJ2-7,TRBV12-3/TRBV12-4,TRBD1,-,TGTGCCAGCAGCTGGACAGGAGACTACGAGCAGTACTTC,CASSWTGDYEQYF